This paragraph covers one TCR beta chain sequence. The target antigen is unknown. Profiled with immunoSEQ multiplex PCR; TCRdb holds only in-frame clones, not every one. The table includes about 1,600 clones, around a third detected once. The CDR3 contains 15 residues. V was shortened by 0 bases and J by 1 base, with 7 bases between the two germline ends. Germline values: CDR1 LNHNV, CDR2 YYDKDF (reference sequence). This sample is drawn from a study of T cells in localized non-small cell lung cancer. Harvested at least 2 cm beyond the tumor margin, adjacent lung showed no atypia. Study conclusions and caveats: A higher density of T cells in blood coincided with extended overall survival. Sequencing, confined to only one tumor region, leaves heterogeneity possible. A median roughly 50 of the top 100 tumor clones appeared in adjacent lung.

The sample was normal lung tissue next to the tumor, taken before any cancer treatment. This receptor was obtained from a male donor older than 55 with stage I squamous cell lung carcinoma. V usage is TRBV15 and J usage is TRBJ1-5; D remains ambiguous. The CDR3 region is CATSREQFSNQPQHF. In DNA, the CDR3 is TGTGCCACCAGCAGAGAACAGTTCAGCAATCAGCCCCAGCATTTT. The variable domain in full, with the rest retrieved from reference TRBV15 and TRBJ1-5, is DAMVIQNPRYQVTQFGKPVTLSCSQTLNHNVMYWYQQKSSQAPKLLFHYYDKDFNNEADTPDNFQSRRPNTSFCFLDIRSPGLGDTAMYLCATSREQFSNQPQHFGDGTRLSIL.